A selection of T cell receptor beta chains follows, all from one sample in a study of cytomegalovirus exposure and HLA in healthy donors. Produced via immunoSEQ multiplex PCR; TCRdb's table is partial and in-frame only. The sample carries over 100,000 clones, approximately 70% recorded once. The sample taken for sequencing was PBMCs. All receptors come from a man aged 25-45 years in good health and CMV-seropositive. The CDR3 runs from the conserved cysteine through the conserved F or W. Fields, in order: J gene, D gene, V gene, clone size, CDR3 protein, CDR3 DNA. D genes are given only for firm matches. Only part of the rows carry a size: once, few, many, or a class if the clone is expanded.

TRBJ1-6,.,TRBV28,.,CASSSLVAYSPLHF,TGTGCCAGCAGTTCCCTTGTAGCTTATTCACCCCTCCACTTT
TRBJ2-1,TRBD2,TRBV6-5,.,CAGYSGPRPNEQFF,TGTGCCGGATATAGCGGGCCCCGCCCGAATGAGCAGTTCTTC
TRBJ1-5,TRBD1,TRBV5-5,.,CASSLVAGGQVGNQPQHF,TGTGCCAGCAGCTTGGTGGCAGGGGGCCAGGTAGGCAATCAGCCCCAGCATTTT
TRBJ2-5,TRBD1,TRBV11-2,.,CASSLGRAQGAGPRETQYF,TGTGCCAGCAGCTTAGGAAGGGCTCAGGGGGCGGGGCCACGTGAGACCCAGTACTTC
TRBJ2-7,TRBD2,TRBV9,.,CASSLSGGAGEQYF,TGTGCCAGCAGCCTTAGCGGGGGGGCGGGGGAGCAGTACTTC
TRBJ2-1,.,TRBV5-1,.,CASTWAWKVNEQFF,TGCGCCAGTACTTGGGCCTGGAAGGTCAATGAGCAGTTCTTC
TRBJ2-2,TRBD2,TRBV6-6,few,CASSYSPSGQTGELFF,TGTGCCAGCAGTTACTCGCCTAGCGGACAAACCGGGGAGCTGTTTTTT
TRBJ2-7,TRBD2,TRBV4-1,.,CASSSILGLAGFSSYEQYF,TGCGCCAGCAGCTCAATATTGGGACTAGCGGGTTTTAGCTCCTACGAGCAGTACTTC
TRBJ1-4,TRBD1,TRBV6-1,.,CASSRGADEKLFF,TGTGCCAGCTCCAGGGGGGCGGATGAAAAACTGTTTTTT
TRBJ2-3,.,TRBV5-8,.,CASSFGGTDTQYF,TGTGCCAGCAGCTTCGGGGGTACAGATACGCAGTATTTT
TRBJ1-1,TRBD1,TRBV11-2,.,CASSFRTGGLTNTEAFF,TGTGCCAGCAGCTTTCGGACAGGGGGTTTAACGAACACTGAAGCTTTCTTT
TRBJ1-1,TRBD1,TRBV19,.,CASSVRGLNTEAFF,TGTGCCAGTAGTGTCAGGGGGCTGAACACTGAAGCTTTCTTT
TRBJ1-4,TRBD1,TRBV9,.,CASSVGDRSNEKLFF,TGTGCCAGCAGCGTAGGGGACAGGTCTAATGAAAAACTGTTTTTT
TRBJ1-1,.,TRBV5-5,.,CASSLFSPGATANTEAFF,TGTGCCAGCAGCTTGTTCAGTCCTGGGGCGACAGCGAACACTGAAGCTTTCTTT
TRBJ1-4,TRBD1,TRBV25-1,.,CASSWDRGDEKLFF,TGTGCCAGCAGTTGGGACAGGGGAGATGAAAAACTGTTTTTT
TRBJ1-1,.,TRBV4-1,.,CASSPSVGSGTEAFF,TGCGCCAGCAGCCCTAGCGTGGGATCGGGCACTGAAGCTTTCTTT
TRBJ2-1,.,TRBV11-2,.,CASDQHKGRGSSREQFF,TGTGCCAGCGACCAACATAAGGGACGGGGGTCCTCTCGCGAGCAGTTCTTC
TRBJ1-2,TRBD1,TRBV19,.,CASSTEWTGRDYGYTF,TGTGCCAGTAGTACAGAATGGACAGGAAGAGACTATGGCTACACCTTC
TRBJ1-1,.,TRBV9,.,CASSLEGGWNTEAFF,TGTGCCAGCAGCCTCGAGGGGGGGTGGAACACTGAAGCTTTCTTT
TRBJ2-7,TRBD1,TRBV9,.,CASSVGTAYEQYF,TGTGCCAGCAGCGTGGGGACAGCTTACGAGCAGTACTTC
TRBJ2-3,TRBD2,TRBV7-9,once,CASSAGLAGTDTQYF,TGTGCCAGCAGCGCGGGACTAGCGGGCACAGATACGCAGTATTTT
TRBJ2-1,.,TRBV4-3,.,CASSQEIWSSNEQFF,TGCGCCAGCAGCCAAGAGATCTGGAGTTCAAATGAGCAGTTCTTC
TRBJ2-5,TRBD1,TRBV5-1,.,CASSRTDRAQETQYF,TGCGCCAGCAGCCGCACGGACAGGGCCCAAGAGACCCAGTACTTC
TRBJ2-5,.,TRBV12-5,few,CASGLVRRGRETQYF,TGTGCTAGTGGTTTGGTACGCAGGGGACGAGAGACCCAGTACTTC
TRBJ1-2,.,TRBV30,.,CAWSVNAWATRYGYTF,TGTGCCTGGAGTGTAAATGCGTGGGCGACACGATATGGCTACACCTTC
TRBJ1-1,TRBD1,TRBV6-4,.,CASREGTGLNTEAFF,TGTGCCAGCAGAGAGGGGACAGGGCTGAACACTGAAGCTTTCTTT
TRBJ2-2,.,TRBV5-4,once,CASAYLPLHLGELFF,TGTGCCAGCGCTTACTTGCCCCTCCACCTCGGGGAGCTGTTTTTT
TRBJ2-5,TRBD2,TRBV27,.,CASSRTSGGEETQYF,TGTGCCAGCAGCAGGACTAGCGGGGGGGAAGAGACCCAGTACTTC
TRBJ1-5,TRBD1,TRBV6-5,few,CASRDRFNQPQHF,TGTGCCAGCCGGGACAGGTTCAATCAGCCCCAGCATTTT
TRBJ2-3,TRBD2,TRBV5-1,few,CASKPGGPRDTQYF,TGCGCCAGCAAACCGGGAGGGCCGAGAGATACGCAGTATTTT
TRBJ1-1,.,TRBV5-6,few,CASSLDPPRAGVEAFF,TGTGCCAGCAGCTTGGATCCTCCCCGGGCGGGGGTTGAAGCTTTCTTT
TRBJ2-7,.,TRBV9,.,CASSVASQGREQYF,TGTGCCAGCAGCGTAGCCTCGCAGGGTCGCGAGCAGTACTTC
TRBJ1-4,.,TRBV4-2,.,CASSQDSVTVGEKLFF,TGTGCCAGCAGCCAAGACTCCGTCACAGTCGGTGAAAAACTGTTTTTT
TRBJ2-1,TRBD1,TRBV29-1,.,CSVTDRVTAEQFF,TGCAGCGTTACCGACAGGGTCACGGCTGAGCAGTTCTTC
TRBJ2-2,TRBD2,TRBV5-1,few,CASSLVASGNTGELFF,TGCGCCAGCAGCTTGGTGGCTAGCGGGAACACCGGGGAGCTGTTTTTT
TRBJ1-1,.,TRBV6-5,.,CASSYRGGGTEAFF,TGTGCCAGCAGTTACCGCGGAGGAGGCACTGAAGCTTTCTTT
TRBJ2-2,TRBD1,TRBV10-3,.,CAISNSGQGTVSANTGELFF,TGTGCCATCAGCAACTCGGGACAGGGGACTGTCTCGGCGAACACCGGGGAGCTGTTTTTT